The present entry profiles one TCR beta chain with its context. Its target is unknown. The entry originates in a study of cytomegalovirus exposure and HLA in healthy donors. As for the study in general: Roughly 77 million unique TCRs from HLA-typed donors made up an early data release.

Germline CDR1 and CDR2: SGHTA and FQGTGA. The CDR3 has 13 residues. V was cut by 5 bases and J by 8 bases, with 15 bases left in between. PCR amplification relied on 60 Vbeta primers (plus 13 Jbeta primers). The repertoire was sequenced with immunoSEQ multiplex PCR; TCRdb's copy has only in-frame clones and lacks some. The table shows about 62,000 clones, with roughly 77% occurring only once. Findings and caveats of the study: In most subjects, TCR beta sequences reportedly gave accurate predictions of HLA-A and HLA-B alleles.

Sequenced material: PBMCs. The sequence derives from a woman aged 25 to 39 in good health and CMV-seronegative. V is TRBV7-3 and J is TRBJ1-1; D may be TRBD1 (6 bases). The CDR3 sequence is CASSLTAGTEAFF. DNA for the CDR3: TGTGCCAGCAGCCTCACGGCCGGGACAGAAGCTTTCTTT. The full variable domain, in which reference TRBV7-3 and TRBJ1-1 provide the parts outside the CDR3, is GAGVSQTPSNKVTEKGKYVELRCDPISGHTALYWYRQSLGQGPEFLIYFQGTGAADDSGLPNDRFFAVRPEGSVSTLKIQRTERGDSAVYLCASSLTAGTEAFFGQGTRLTVV.